This note documents a single T cell receptor (beta chain) sequence. These data belong to a study of shared clonotypes between healthy human individuals. Germline lookup yields CDR1 MNHEY and CDR2 SMNVEV (reference sequence). V lost 3 bases to trimming and J lost 5 bases; unmatched junction nucleotides: 10. The CDR3 consists of 16 residues. Nashville, Tennessee was home to all donors, who were Caucasian adults. Every immunoSEQ plate was one replicate of a subset's evenly spread DNA. Clones were read by immunoSEQ multiplex PCR, and TCRdb kept only the in-frame ones, dropping some. The repertoire holds some 380,000 clones, with just over 95% as singletons.

This receptor was obtained from a man younger than 45 in good health. The specimen sequenced was memory CD8+ T cells sorted from blood. Indicated subset: CD45RO+ cells pooled with CCR7-negative TemRA cells. The chain employs TRBV27 and TRBJ2-1, with 7 bases fitting TRBD2. CDR3 protein: CASSFYGRARDNEQFF. The CDR3 DNA reads TGTGCCAGCAGTTTCTATGGGAGGGCCAGGGACAATGAGCAGTTCTTC.